These 7 T cell receptor beta chains originate from one sample sequenced in a study of blood T cell repertoires in COVID-19. Assay used: immunoSEQ multiplex PCR; TCRdb lists only in-frame clones, some missing. The data hold 150,000 to 200,000 clones, with more than 70% observed a single time. Material: peripheral blood. These receptors were obtained from a man between 60 and 75 years old with acute or convalescent COVID-19.

This clone has a handful of counts. The chain has TRBV30 and TRBJ2-3; no definite D call. Per the germline V gene, CDR1 is GTSNPN and CDR2 is SVGIG (reference sequence). V lost 3 bases to trimming and J lost 0 bases, with 4 bases between them. The CDR3 spans 12 residues. The CDR3 coding sequence is TGTGCCTGGAGAACAAGCACAGATACGCAGTATTTT. As protein: CAWRTSTDTQYF.

The V gene is TRBV19, the J gene TRBJ1-1; no firm D call. Looked up from germline, CDR1 is LNHDA and CDR2 is SQIVND (reference sequence). Between the trimmed V and J ends, which lost 7 bases and 0 bases, there was a span of 15 bases. The CDR3 spans 15 residues. This CDR3 reads CASTDSRRLNTEAFF. The CDR3 coding sequence is TGTGCCAGTACCGACTCGAGGCGTCTGAACACTGAAGCTTTCTTT.

V gene TRBV14 combines with J gene TRBJ1-2; 7 bases agree with TRBD1. The germline CDR1 and CDR2 sequences are SGHDN and FVKESK. V trimming: 6 bases; J trimming: 7 bases; junction bases outside the gene matches: 8. This CDR3 is built from 13 residues. The CDR3 DNA sequence: TGTGCCAGCAGTCTGAGACAGGGCCGTGGCTACACCTTC. Residues: CASSLRQGRGYTF.

The chain uses TRBV2 and TRBJ2-1, with 9 bases aligning to TRBD1. The CDR3 length is 14 residues. J was trimmed by 8 bases and V by 9 bases; bases with no gene match: 11. The germline V gene encodes CDR1 SNHLY and CDR2 FYNNEI. The CDR3 spells CARTGTGTGDEQFF. The CDR3, as DNA: TGTGCCAGGACCGGGACAGGGACTGGCGATGAGCAGTTCTTC.

The V and J genes are TRBV14 and TRBJ2-3, with D tentatively TRBD2 (6 bases). V gave up 0 bases and J gave up 7 bases, with 11 bases separating them. The CDR3 runs 14 residues. In germline, CDR1 is SGHDN, CDR2 FVKESK. CDR3 DNA: TGTGCCAGCAGCCAAGATAGGAGGGAGCATACGCAGTATTTT. Translating it yields CASSQDRREHTQYF.

The V gene is TRBV5-1, the J gene TRBJ1-6; D unclear. Trimming removed 0 bases from V and 0 bases from J, with 13 bases in between. The germline CDR1 and CDR2 sequences are SGHRS and YFSETQ. The CDR3 totals 18 residues. The CDR3 DNA reads TGCGCCAGCAGCTTGGATCCGACGGGAAGCTCCTATAATTCACCCCTCCACTTT. It is translated as CASSLDPTGSSYNSPLHF.

The chain links TRBV7-2 to TRBJ2-3, with 7 bases fitting TRBD2. CDR1 is SGHTA, CDR2 FQGNSA, per germline. After removal of 2 bases from V and 0 bases from J, the junction contained 5 bases not matched to a gene. The CDR3 runs 16 residues. The CDR3 bases are TGTGCCAGCAGCTTAAGGCCTAGCGGAAGCACAGATACGCAGTATTTT. Its translation is CASSLRPSGSTDTQYF.